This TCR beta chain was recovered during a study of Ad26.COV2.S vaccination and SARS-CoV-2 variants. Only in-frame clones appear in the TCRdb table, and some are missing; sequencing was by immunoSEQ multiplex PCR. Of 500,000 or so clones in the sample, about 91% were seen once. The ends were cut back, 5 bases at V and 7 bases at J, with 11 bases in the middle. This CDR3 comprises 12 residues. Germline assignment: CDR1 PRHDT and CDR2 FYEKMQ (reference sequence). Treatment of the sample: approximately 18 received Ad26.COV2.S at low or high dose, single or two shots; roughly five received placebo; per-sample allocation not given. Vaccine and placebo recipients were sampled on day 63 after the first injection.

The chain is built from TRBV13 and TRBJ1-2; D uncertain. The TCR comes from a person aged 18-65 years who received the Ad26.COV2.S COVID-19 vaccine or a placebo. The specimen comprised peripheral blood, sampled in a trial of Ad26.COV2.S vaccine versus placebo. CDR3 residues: CASSPPGVGYTF. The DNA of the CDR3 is TGTGCCAGCAGCCCACCCGGGGTTGGCTACACCTTC.